This record looks at one T cell receptor beta chain sequence and its context. In germline, CDR1 is SNHLY, CDR2 FYNNEI. This CDR3 is 15 amino acids long. V lost 4 bases to trimming and J lost 6 bases; unmatched junction nucleotides: 8. The table came from immunoSEQ multiplex PCR; TCRdb's copy has only in-frame clones and leaves some out. This sample has under 150,000 clones, with approximately 86% found just once. The record originates from a study of cytomegalovirus exposure and HLA in healthy donors. Study-level information: The approximately 110 validation repertoires used a platform that matched the one used for the approximately 620 first-cohort repertoires, as a later analysis reported.

The V call is TRBV2, the J call TRBJ1-5, with 8 bases aligning to TRBD1. This clonotype originated in a man younger than 35 in good health and CMV-seropositive. Sequenced input: PBMCs. The CDR3 protein is CASSGGQGKVQPQHF. The CDR3 nucleotides read TGTGCCAGCAGTGGAGGACAGGGAAAGGTTCAGCCCCAGCATTTT.